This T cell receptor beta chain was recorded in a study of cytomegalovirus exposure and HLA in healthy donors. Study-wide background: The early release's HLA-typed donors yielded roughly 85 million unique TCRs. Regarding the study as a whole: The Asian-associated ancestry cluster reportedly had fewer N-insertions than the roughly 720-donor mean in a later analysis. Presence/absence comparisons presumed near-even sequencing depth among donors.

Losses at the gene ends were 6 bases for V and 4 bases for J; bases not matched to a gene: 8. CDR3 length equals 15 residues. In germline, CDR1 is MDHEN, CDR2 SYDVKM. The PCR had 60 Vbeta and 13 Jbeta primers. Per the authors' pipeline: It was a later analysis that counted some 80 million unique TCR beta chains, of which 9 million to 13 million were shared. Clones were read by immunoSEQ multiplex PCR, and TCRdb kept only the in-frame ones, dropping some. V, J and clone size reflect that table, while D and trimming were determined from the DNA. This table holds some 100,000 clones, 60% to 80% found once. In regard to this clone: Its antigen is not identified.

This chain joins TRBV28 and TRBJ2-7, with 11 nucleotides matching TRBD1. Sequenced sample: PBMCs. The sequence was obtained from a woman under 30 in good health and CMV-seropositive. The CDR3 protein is CASSPGTGGAYEQYF. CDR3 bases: TGTGCCAGCAGCCCCGGGACAGGGGGGGCGTACGAGCAGTACTTC.